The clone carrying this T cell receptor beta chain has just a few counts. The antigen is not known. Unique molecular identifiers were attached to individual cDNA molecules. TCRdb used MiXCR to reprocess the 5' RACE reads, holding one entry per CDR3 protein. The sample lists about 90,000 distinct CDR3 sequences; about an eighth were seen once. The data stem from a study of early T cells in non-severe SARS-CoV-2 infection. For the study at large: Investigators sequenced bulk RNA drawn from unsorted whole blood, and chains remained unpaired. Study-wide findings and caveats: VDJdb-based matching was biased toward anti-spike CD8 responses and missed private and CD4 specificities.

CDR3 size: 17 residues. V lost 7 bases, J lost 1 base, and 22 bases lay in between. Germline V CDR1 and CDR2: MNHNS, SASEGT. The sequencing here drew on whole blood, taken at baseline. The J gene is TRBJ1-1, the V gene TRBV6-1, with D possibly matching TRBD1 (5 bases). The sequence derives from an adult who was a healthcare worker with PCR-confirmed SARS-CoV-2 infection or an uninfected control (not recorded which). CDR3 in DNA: TGTGCCAGCACCCCCCGGGGTGCTGGGGGTGAGAACACTGAAGCTTTCTTT. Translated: CASTPRGAGGENTEAFF.